This T cell receptor beta chain was sequenced in a study of shared clonotypes between healthy human individuals. For each subset, genomic DNA was distributed in equal portions over several immunoSEQ plates. Profiling relied on immunoSEQ multiplex PCR, and the TCRdb table lists in-frame clones only, not all of them. The repertoire has some 1 million clones, about 77% of them found once; the top ten carry 1.5%. Input material: memory CD4+ T cells sorted from blood. Regarding subset: CD45RA-negative fraction. The clonotype originates from a man aged 18-30 years in good health.

For the CDR3, the DNA is TGTGCCTCCGAAGGGACAGGGGGCGCGAACACCGGGGAGCTGTTTTTT. It translates to CASEGTGGANTGELFF. V gene TRBV10-3 combines with J gene TRBJ2-2; the match to TRBD1 covers 12 bases. After removal of 11 bases from V and 0 bases from J, the junction contained 7 bases not matched to a gene. CDR3 length equals 16 residues. Germline V gene sequence: CDR1 ENHRY, CDR2 SYGVKD.